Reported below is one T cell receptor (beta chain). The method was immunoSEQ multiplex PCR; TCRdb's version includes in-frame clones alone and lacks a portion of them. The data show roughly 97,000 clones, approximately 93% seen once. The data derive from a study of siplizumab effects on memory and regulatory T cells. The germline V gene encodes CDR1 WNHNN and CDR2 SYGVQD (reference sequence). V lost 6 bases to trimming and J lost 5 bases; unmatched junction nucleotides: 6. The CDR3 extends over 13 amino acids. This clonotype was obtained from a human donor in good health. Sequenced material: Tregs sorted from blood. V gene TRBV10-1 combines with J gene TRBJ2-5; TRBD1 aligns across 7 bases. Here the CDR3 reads CASSRDRGETQYF. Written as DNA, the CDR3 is TGCGCCAGCAGCCGGGACAGAGGGGAGACCCAGTACTTC.